The 13 T cell receptor beta chains listed next were all sequenced from one sample in a study of PD-L1 blockade in urothelial cancer. Clones were read by immunoSEQ multiplex PCR, and TCRdb kept only the in-frame ones, dropping some. The table records around 69,000 clones, approximately 90% of them present only once. Time point described: peripheral blood 6 weeks after treatment start. The sequencing used PBMCs, collected around atezolizumab (anti-PD-L1) treatment. The receptors derive from a woman of 80 years or more with urothelial cancer.

This chain connects TRBV6-5 to TRBJ2-5; 10 bases fit TRBD2. The CDR3 has 15 amino acids. In germline, CDR1 is MNHEY, CDR2 SVGAGI. The trim removed 6 bases at V and 1 base at J, leaving 5 bases unmatched. The DNA of the CDR3 is TGTGCCAGCAGCAGGACTAGCGGAGGCCAAGAGACCCAGTACTTC. It is translated as CASSRTSGGQETQYF.

The CDR3 reads CASMGLGSEQFF. CDR3 nucleotides: TGTGCCAGCATGGGCCTTGGGAGTGAGCAGTTCTTC. The V and J genes are TRBV2 and TRBJ2-1, with D perhaps matching TRBD2 (5 bases). The CDR3 length is 12 residues. CDR1 is SNHLY and CDR2 is FYNNEI in the germline V gene. The ends were cut back, 7 bases at V and 9 bases at J, with 13 bases in the middle.

As DNA, the CDR3 is TGTGCCAGTACAGGACTAAGTGGTACGGATACGCAGTATTTT. Translation gives CASTGLSGTDTQYF. This chain uses TRBV19 with TRBJ2-3, with a possible D match to TRBD2 (6 bases). The CDR3 loop spans 14 amino acids. The germline V gene encodes CDR1 LNHDA and CDR2 SQIVND (reference sequence). Trimming cost V 7 bases and J 6 bases, with 17 bases left between them.

This sequence joins TRBV19 and TRBJ1-5; D uncertain. Germline CDR1 and CDR2: LNHDA and SQIVND (reference sequence). V was cut by 1 base and J by 5 bases, with 12 bases left in between. The CDR3 runs to 15 residues. DNA for the CDR3: TGTGCCAGTAGTATAGCCCGGTCAGGTCATCAGCCCCAGCATTTT. Translating it yields CASSIARSGHQPQHF.

The chain links TRBV5-4 to TRBJ2-6; D gene ambiguous. Germline V gene lookup returns CDR1 SGHNT and CDR2 YYREEE (reference sequence). The CDR3 consists of 16 residues. The ends were cut back, 4 bases at V and 4 bases at J, with 15 bases in the middle. The CDR3 DNA sequence: TGTGCCAGCAGCCCGGAAGGCCGGCGGGGGGCCAACGTCCTGACTTTC. Its translation is CASSPEGRRGANVLTF.

V usage is TRBV2 and J usage is TRBJ1-5; TRBD1 might be the D (5 bases). The length of the CDR3 is 14 residues. The ends were cut back, 11 bases at V and 0 bases at J, with 14 bases in the middle. Looked up from germline, CDR1 is SNHLY and CDR2 is FYNNEI. The CDR3 spells CARGGGNSNQPQHF. In DNA form, the CDR3 reads TGTGCCCGAGGCGGGGGTAATAGCAATCAGCCCCAGCATTTT.

The V gene is TRBV2, the J gene TRBJ1-3; D is ambiguous. The V end lost 5 bases, the J end lost 2 bases, and 4 bases lay between the germline ends. Germline CDR1 and CDR2: SNHLY and FYNNEI. The CDR3 length is 12 residues. CDR3 protein: CASSQTGNTIYF. The CDR3 nucleotides are TGTGCCAGCAGTCAGACTGGAAACACCATATATTTT.

The chain joins TRBV9 to TRBJ2-1; D is possibly TRBD2 (6 bases). Germline CDR1 and CDR2: SGDLS and YYNGEE. The CDR3 sequence is 14 residues long. V was shortened by 6 bases and J by 8 bases, with 18 bases between the two germline ends. For the CDR3, the DNA is TGTGCCAGCAAAAAAGGATCACTAGCCGATGAGCAGTTCTTC. Amino acids: CASKKGSLADEQFF. The full variable domain, completed using reference TRBV9 and TRBJ2-1, is DSGVTQTPKHLITATGQRVTLRCSPRSGDLSVYWYQQSLDQGLQFLIQYYNGEERAKGNILERFSAQQFPDLHSELNLSSLELGDSALYFCASKKGSLADEQFFGPGTRLTVL.

This rearrangement joins TRBV29-1 to TRBJ2-1; D is perhaps TRBD2 (6 bases). Germline loops: CDR1 SQVTM, CDR2 ANQGSEA. CDR3 length: 14 residues. Trimming removed 7 bases from V and 1 base from J, with 14 bases in between. CDR3 protein: CSAMGGASYNEQFF. The CDR3 DNA follows: TGCAGCGCTATGGGGGGAGCATCCTACAATGAGCAGTTCTTC.

The rearrangement uses TRBV5-6 and TRBJ2-7; TRBD1 matches at 10 bases. This CDR3 contains 15 residues. V dropped 1 base and J dropped 5; count of bases not matched to a gene: 6. Looked up from germline, CDR1 is SGHDT and CDR2 is YYEEEE. The DNA of the CDR3 is TGTGCCAGCAGCTTGCCGGGACAGGGGTACAACGAGCAGTACTTC. This sequence encodes CASSLPGQGYNEQYF.

The rearrangement links TRBV9 to TRBJ2-1, with 7 bases lining up with TRBD2. Germline CDR1 and CDR2: SGDLS and YYNGEE. The CDR3 covers 15 residues. Trimming removed 0 bases from V and 3 bases from J; junction bases left unmatched: 3. Here the CDR3 DNA reads TGTGCCAGCAGCGTAGTAGGGGACTACTACAATGAGCAGTTCTTC. Encoded protein: CASSVVGDYYNEQFF.

This chain links TRBV7-6 with TRBJ1-1; D is unclear. The CDR3 has 16 amino acids. In germline, CDR1 is SGHVS, CDR2 FNYEAQ. Trimming left V 5 bases short and J 1 base short, with 17 bases between. The CDR3 DNA sequence: TGTGCCAGCAGCACCAACAAGAGGAGAGGGAACACTGAAGCTTTCTTT. Protein product: CASSTNKRRGNTEAFF.

This clone has a single count. This chain connects TRBV5-1 to TRBJ2-1, with 10 bases aligning to TRBD2. The CDR3 is 15 amino acids. J lost 12 bases, V lost 4 bases, and 13 bases had no gene match. Germline CDR1 reads SGHRS; CDR2 reads YFSETQ. CDR3 residues: CASSPGTSAIQGQFF. The CDR3 DNA is TGCGCCAGCAGCCCCGGGACTAGCGCGATTCAGGGGCAGTTCTTC.